Listed below are T cell receptor beta chains from one sample, sequenced in a study of cytomegalovirus exposure and HLA in healthy donors. The assay was immunoSEQ multiplex PCR, and TCRdb's table has in-frame clones only and misses some. This sample carries more than 45,000 clones, approximately 65% of them seen once, and the ten largest clones take around 5.9%. The sequenced sample consisted of PBMCs. The receptor source for this set is a man aged 30 to 39 in good health and CMV-seronegative. Each CDR3 is given with its conserved first and last residue. A D gene is named only where the DNA matches it firmly. Size is omitted from some rows. Given values are once, few, many or a class for expanded clones.

TRBJ2-2	TRBD1	TRBV6-6	once	CASSYPATGAGELFF	TGTGCCAGCAGTTACCCCGCGACAGGGGCCGGGGAGCTGTTTTTT
TRBJ1-5	TRBD1	TRBV19	NA	CASSIFGQGADQPQHF	TGTGCCAGTAGTATCTTTGGACAGGGGGCTGACCAGCCCCAGCATTTT
TRBJ2-1	NA	TRBV7-6	NA	CASSLGRNNEQFF	TGTGCCAGCAGCTTAGGGCGGAACAATGAGCAGTTCTTC
TRBJ2-7	TRBD1	TRBV7-2	NA	CASSYQQGAPFEQYF	TGTGCCAGCAGCTACCAACAGGGGGCGCCATTCGAGCAGTACTTC
TRBJ2-7	TRBD1	TRBV6-6	NA	CASSYSYRGKTYEQYF	TGTGCCAGCAGTTACAGTTACAGGGGGAAGACCTACGAGCAGTACTTC
TRBJ2-7	TRBD2	TRBV11-2	NA	CASSRTSGATYEQYF	TGTGCCAGCAGCCGAACTAGCGGGGCAACCTACGAGCAGTACTTC
TRBJ2-1	TRBD2	TRBV27	NA	CASSQSGRYFNEQFF	TGTGCCAGCAGTCAGAGCGGGAGGTATTTCAATGAGCAGTTCTTC
TRBJ2-3	NA	TRBV14	few	CASSLATSTDTQYF	TGTGCCAGCAGCCTAGCGACTAGCACAGATACGCAGTATTTT
TRBJ1-2	NA	TRBV6-6	NA	CASRDRPYGYTF	TGTGCCAGCAGGGACAGACCCTATGGCTACACCTTC
TRBJ2-3	NA	TRBV30	NA	CAWSVEYAQYF	TGTGCCTGGAGTGTAGAGTACGCGCAGTATTTT
TRBJ2-5	TRBD1	TRBV5-1	NA	CASSLDSGPGGETQYF	TGCGCCAGCAGCTTAGACTCCGGCCCAGGGGGCGAGACCCAGTACTTC
TRBJ2-1	NA	TRBV7-9	NA	CASRLNSGASYNEQFF	TGTGCCAGCAGATTGAATAGCGGTGCCTCCTACAATGAGCAGTTCTTC
TRBJ2-5	NA	TRBV21-1	NA	CASNGLAGVETQYF	TGTGCCAGCAACGGACTAGCGGGGGTAGAGACCCAGTACTTC
TRBJ1-5	TRBD1	TRBV19	NA	CASRQGLHSNQPQHF	TGTGCCAGTAGACAGGGGCTCCATAGCAATCAGCCCCAGCATTTT
TRBJ2-7	NA	TRBV29-1	NA	CSVVIYEQYF	TGCAGCGTCGTTATCTACGAGCAGTACTTC
TRBJ2-7	TRBD1	TRBV10-3	NA	CAISEGDSVYEQYF	TGTGCCATCAGTGAGGGGGACAGCGTCTACGAGCAGTACTTC
TRBJ2-7	TRBD1	TRBV6-5	NA	CASSYPGQGRYEQYF	TGTGCCAGCAGTTACCCGGGACAGGGGAGATACGAGCAGTACTTC
TRBJ2-7	NA	TRBV6-5	NA	CASVGPSDEQYF	TGTGCCAGCGTGGGCCCCTCGGACGAGCAGTACTTC
TRBJ1-6	NA	TRBV30	once	CAWKKGHRVSSPLHF	TGTGCCTGGAAAAAAGGGCACAGGGTTAGTTCACCCCTCCACTTT
TRBJ1-5	NA	TRBV7-8	NA	CASSSDKGGQPQHF	TGTGCCAGCAGTTCAGACAAAGGGGGTCAGCCCCAGCATTTT
TRBJ2-7	NA	TRBV5-6	NA	CASSFRQKQYF	TGTGCCAGCAGCTTCCGACAGAAGCAGTACTTC
TRBJ2-7	TRBD2	TRBV6-6	NA	CATRTSGYTSYEQYF	TGTGCCACCCGGACTAGCGGTTATACCTCCTACGAGCAGTACTTC
TRBJ2-6	NA	TRBV11-2	NA	CASSLEVLGGAEANVLTF	TGTGCCAGCAGCTTAGAAGTCCTTGGGGGCGCGGAGGCCAACGTCCTGACTTTC
TRBJ1-1	NA	TRBV10-1	few	CASSDRGSTEAFF	TGCGCCAGCAGTGACAGGGGAAGCACTGAAGCTTTCTTT
TRBJ2-1	TRBD2	TRBV30	NA	CAWLAGGNNEQFF	TGTGCCTGGCTAGCGGGAGGTAACAATGAGCAGTTCTTC
TRBJ2-2	TRBD2	TRBV9	NA	CASSVGGRAAGELFF	TGTGCCAGCAGCGTAGGCGGGAGGGCAGCCGGGGAGCTGTTTTTT
TRBJ2-3	TRBD2	TRBV4-1	few	CASSPRVAGEAQYF	TGCGCCAGCAGCCCTCGGGTAGCGGGAGAGGCGCAGTATTTT
TRBJ2-1	TRBD1	TRBV5-1	NA	CASSLEQGSGEQFF	TGCGCCAGCAGCTTGGAACAGGGGTCAGGTGAGCAGTTCTTC
TRBJ2-5	TRBD2	TRBV6-5	NA	CASSYWTSGWETQYF	TGTGCCAGCAGTTACTGGACTAGCGGCTGGGAGACCCAGTACTTC
TRBJ2-1	NA	TRBV5-1	NA	CASSWRPPNEQFF	TGCGCCAGCAGCTGGAGGCCGCCGAATGAGCAGTTCTTC
TRBJ1-4	TRBD1	TRBV7-6	NA	CASSAGQVENEKLFF	TGTGCCAGCAGCGCCGGACAGGTGGAAAATGAAAAACTGTTTTTT
TRBJ1-3	NA	TRBV5-1	NA	CASSPGDLLSSGNTIYF	TGCGCCAGCAGCCCCGGGGACTTACTTTCCTCTGGAAACACCATATATTTT
TRBJ2-2	NA	TRBV21-1	once	CASSKCSGLAGSGELFF	TGTGCCAGCAGCAAATGTTCGGGACTAGCTGGGTCCGGGGAGCTGTTTTTT
TRBJ1-2	NA	TRBV5-6	NA	CASSLRQLTNYGYTF	TGTGCCAGCAGCCTTAGACAGCTAACTAACTATGGCTACACCTTC
TRBJ2-2	TRBD2	TRBV2	NA	CASSENSGSTGELFF	TGTGCCAGCAGTGAAAATAGCGGGAGCACCGGGGAGCTGTTTTTT
TRBJ1-5	TRBD1	TRBV10-3	NA	CAISESPGGMEPQHF	TGTGCCATCAGTGAGTCTCCAGGGGGCATGGAGCCCCAGCATTTT
TRBJ1-1	TRBD1	TRBV6-5	NA	CASNRGQGYTEAFF	TGTGCCAGCAACCGAGGACAGGGTTACACTGAAGCTTTCTTT
TRBJ2-3	TRBD1	TRBV4-2	NA	CASSQAGTGTTDTQYF	TGTGCCAGCAGCCAAGCCGGGACAGGGACCACAGATACGCAGTATTTT
TRBJ2-7	TRBD1	TRBV10-3	NA	CAISDLDRGSYEQYF	TGTGCCATCAGTGACCTGGACAGGGGTTCCTACGAGCAGTACTTC
TRBJ2-7	TRBD1	TRBV5-6	NA	CASSVTGDYEQYF	TGTGCCAGCAGCGTGACAGGGGATTACGAGCAGTACTTC
TRBJ2-7	TRBD2	TRBV4-1	NA	CASSQTGGTYEQYF	TGCGCCAGCAGCCAAACGGGAGGGACCTACGAGCAGTACTTC
TRBJ2-7	NA	TRBV2	NA	CASSGATSYEQYF	TGTGCCAGCAGTGGGGCCACCTCCTACGAGCAGTACTTC
TRBJ2-7	NA	TRBV29-1	NA	CSAGLSYEQYF	TGCAGCGCCGGACTTAGCTACGAGCAGTACTTC
TRBJ2-1	NA	TRBV7-2	NA	CASSLNSVHYNEQFF	TGTGCCAGCAGCTTAAATTCGGTGCATTACAATGAGCAGTTCTTC
TRBJ2-7	TRBD2	TRBV13	NA	CASSLGGAGVPYEQYF	TGTGCCAGCAGCTTAGGCGGAGCGGGAGTACCCTACGAGCAGTACTTC
TRBJ2-7	TRBD1	TRBV2	NA	CASSVTGTGNWYEQYF	TGTGCCAGCAGCGTCACCGGGACAGGGAACTGGTACGAGCAGTACTTC
TRBJ2-7	TRBD2	TRBV4-1	NA	CASSQVLAGTSYEQYF	TGCGCCAGCAGCCAAGTACTAGCGGGTACCTCCTACGAGCAGTACTTC
TRBJ2-7	TRBD1	TRBV19	NA	CASRTGQGSYEQYF	TGTGCCAGTAGGACGGGACAGGGCTCCTACGAGCAGTACTTC
TRBJ2-7	NA	TRBV18	NA	CASSPSRSYEQYF	TGTGCCAGCTCACCTTCGCGGTCCTACGAGCAGTACTTC
TRBJ1-4	NA	TRBV25-1	NA	CASSHFVGGEKLFF	TGTGCCAGCAGCCACTTTGTGGGAGGAGAAAAACTGTTTTTT